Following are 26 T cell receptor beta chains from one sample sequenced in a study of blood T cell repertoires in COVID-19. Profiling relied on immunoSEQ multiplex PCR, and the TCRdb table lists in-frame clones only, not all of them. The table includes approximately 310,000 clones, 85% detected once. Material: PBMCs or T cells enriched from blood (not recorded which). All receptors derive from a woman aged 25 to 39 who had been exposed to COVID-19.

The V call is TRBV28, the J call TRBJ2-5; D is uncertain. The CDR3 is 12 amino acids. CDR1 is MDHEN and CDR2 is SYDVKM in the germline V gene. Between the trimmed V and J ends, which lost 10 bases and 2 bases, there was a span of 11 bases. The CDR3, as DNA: TGTGCCATTATGCAGAGGCAAGAGACCCAGTACTTC. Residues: CAIMQRQETQYF.

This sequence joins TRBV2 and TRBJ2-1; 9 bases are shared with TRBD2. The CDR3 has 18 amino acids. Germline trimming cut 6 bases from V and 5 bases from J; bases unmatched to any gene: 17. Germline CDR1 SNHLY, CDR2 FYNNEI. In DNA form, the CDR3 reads TGTGCCAGCAGGGGAGTAGCTAGCGGGGAACCACACCACAATGAGCAGTTCTTC. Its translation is CASRGVASGEPHHNEQFF.

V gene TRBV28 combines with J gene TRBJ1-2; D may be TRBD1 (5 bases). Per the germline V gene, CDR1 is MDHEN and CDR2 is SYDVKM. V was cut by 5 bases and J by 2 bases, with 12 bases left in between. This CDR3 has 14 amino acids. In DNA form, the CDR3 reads TGTGCCAGCAGTCCCGGATCAGGGAACTATGGCTACACCTTC. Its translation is CASSPGSGNYGYTF.

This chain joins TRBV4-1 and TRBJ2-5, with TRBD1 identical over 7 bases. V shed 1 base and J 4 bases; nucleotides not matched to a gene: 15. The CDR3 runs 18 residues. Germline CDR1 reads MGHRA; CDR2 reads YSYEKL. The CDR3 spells CASSQVPSGRTGGETQYF. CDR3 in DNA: TGCGCCAGCAGCCAAGTCCCCTCGGGTCGGACAGGCGGAGAGACCCAGTACTTC.

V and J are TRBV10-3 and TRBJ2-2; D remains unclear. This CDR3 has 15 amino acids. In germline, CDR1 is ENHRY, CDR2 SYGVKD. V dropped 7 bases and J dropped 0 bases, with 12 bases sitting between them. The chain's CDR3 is CAITSRSTNTGELFF. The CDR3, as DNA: TGTGCCATCACCTCGAGGAGCACGAACACCGGGGAGCTGTTTTTT.

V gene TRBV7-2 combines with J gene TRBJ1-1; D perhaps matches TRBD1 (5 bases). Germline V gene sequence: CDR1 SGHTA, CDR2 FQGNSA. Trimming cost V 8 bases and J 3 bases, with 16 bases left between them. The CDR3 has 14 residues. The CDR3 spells CASGLWGGHTEAFF. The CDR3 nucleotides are TGTGCCAGCGGCCTTTGGGGGGGACACACTGAAGCTTTCTTT.

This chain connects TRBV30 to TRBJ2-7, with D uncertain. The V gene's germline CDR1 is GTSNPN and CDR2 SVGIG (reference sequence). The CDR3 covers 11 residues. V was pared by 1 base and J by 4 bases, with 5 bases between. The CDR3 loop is CAWSAFYEQYF. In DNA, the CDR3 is TGTGCCTGGAGTGCATTTTACGAGCAGTACTTC.

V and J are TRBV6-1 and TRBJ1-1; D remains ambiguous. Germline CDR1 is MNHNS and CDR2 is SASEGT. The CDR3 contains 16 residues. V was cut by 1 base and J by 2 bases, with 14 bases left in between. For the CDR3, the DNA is TGTGCCAGCAGTGAAGGAGCGGAAGTATTCAACACTGAAGCTTTCTTT. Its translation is CASSEGAEVFNTEAFF.

Here the CDR3 reads CASSQEVFNEKLFF. DNA of the CDR3: TGTGCCAGCAGTCAGGAGGTCTTTAATGAAAAACTGTTTTTT. This chain joins TRBV2 and TRBJ1-4; D gene uncertain. Trimming stripped 5 bases from V and 4 bases from J, with 11 bases between. CDR1 is SNHLY and CDR2 is FYNNEI in the germline V gene. There are 14 residues in the CDR3.

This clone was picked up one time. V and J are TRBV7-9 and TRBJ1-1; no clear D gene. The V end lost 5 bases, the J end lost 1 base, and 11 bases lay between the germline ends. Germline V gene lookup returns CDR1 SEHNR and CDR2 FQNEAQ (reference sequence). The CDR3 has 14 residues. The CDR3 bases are TGTGCCAGCAGCCGGATAGGGAGGAACACTGAAGCTTTCTTT. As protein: CASSRIGRNTEAFF.

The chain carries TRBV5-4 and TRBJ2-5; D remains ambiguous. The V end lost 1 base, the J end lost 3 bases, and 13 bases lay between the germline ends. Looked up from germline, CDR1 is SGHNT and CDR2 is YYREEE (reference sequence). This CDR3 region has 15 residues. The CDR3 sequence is CASSLNSYNKETQYF. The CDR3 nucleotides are TGTGCCAGCAGCTTGAACAGTTATAACAAAGAGACCCAGTACTTC.

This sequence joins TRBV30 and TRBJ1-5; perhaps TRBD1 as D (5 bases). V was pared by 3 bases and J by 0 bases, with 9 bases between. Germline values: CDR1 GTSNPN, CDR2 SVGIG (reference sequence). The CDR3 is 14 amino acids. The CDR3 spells CAWSTDSSNQPQHF. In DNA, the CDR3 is TGTGCCTGGAGCACAGACAGTAGCAATCAGCCCCAGCATTTT. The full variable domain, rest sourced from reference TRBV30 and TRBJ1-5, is SQTIHQWPATLVQPVGSPLSLECTVEGTSNPNLYWYRQAAGRGLQLLFYSVGIGQISSEVPQNLSASRPQDRQFILSSKKLLLSDSGFYLCAWSTDSSNQPQHFGDGTRLSIL.

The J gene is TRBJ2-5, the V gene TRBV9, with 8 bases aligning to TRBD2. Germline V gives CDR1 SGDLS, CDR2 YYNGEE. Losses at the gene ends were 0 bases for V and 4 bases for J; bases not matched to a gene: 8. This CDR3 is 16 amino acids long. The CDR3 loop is CASSVGVAGTRETQYF. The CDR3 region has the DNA TGTGCCAGCAGCGTAGGGGTAGCGGGGACCCGAGAGACCCAGTACTTC.

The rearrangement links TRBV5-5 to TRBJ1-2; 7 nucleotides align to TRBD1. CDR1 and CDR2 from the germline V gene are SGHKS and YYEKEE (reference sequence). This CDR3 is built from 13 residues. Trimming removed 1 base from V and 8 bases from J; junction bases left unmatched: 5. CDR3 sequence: CASSLRGGEGYTF. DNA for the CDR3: TGTGCCAGCAGCTTGCGAGGGGGCGAGGGCTACACCTTC.

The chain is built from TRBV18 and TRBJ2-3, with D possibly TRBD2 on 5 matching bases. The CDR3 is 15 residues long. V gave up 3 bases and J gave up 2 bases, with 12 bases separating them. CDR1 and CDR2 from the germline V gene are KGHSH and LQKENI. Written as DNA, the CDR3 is TGTGCCAGCTCACCCCTGGGAGAGATCACAGATACGCAGTATTTT. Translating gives CASSPLGEITDTQYF.

The CDR3 DNA follows: TGTGCCAGCAGCGCAATAGGGGATCCTATCTACGAGCAGTACTTC. Its translation is CASSAIGDPIYEQYF. This rearrangement joins TRBV7-9 to TRBJ2-7; TRBD1 is a possible D gene (5 bases). Trimming removed 5 bases at V and 3 bases at J, with 17 bases between. The germline V gene encodes CDR1 SEHNR and CDR2 FQNEAQ (reference sequence). The CDR3 totals 15 residues.

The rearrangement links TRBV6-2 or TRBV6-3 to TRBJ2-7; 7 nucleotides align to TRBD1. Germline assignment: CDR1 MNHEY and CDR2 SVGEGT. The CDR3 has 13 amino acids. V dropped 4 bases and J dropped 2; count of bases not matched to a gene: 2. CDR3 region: CASSSGQTYEQYF. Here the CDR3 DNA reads TGTGCCAGCAGTTCGGGACAGACCTACGAGCAGTACTTC.

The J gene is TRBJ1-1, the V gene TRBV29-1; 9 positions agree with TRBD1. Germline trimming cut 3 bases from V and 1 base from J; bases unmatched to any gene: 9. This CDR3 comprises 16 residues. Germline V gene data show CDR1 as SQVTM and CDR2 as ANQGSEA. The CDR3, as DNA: TGCAGCGTTGACCCCATGGGACAGGGCAGGAACACTGAAGCTTTCTTT. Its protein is CSVDPMGQGRNTEAFF.

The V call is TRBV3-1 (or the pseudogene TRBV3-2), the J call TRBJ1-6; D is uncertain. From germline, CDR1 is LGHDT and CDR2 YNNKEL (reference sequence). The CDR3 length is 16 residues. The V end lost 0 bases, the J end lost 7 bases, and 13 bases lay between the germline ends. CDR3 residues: CASSQDPAGENSPLHF. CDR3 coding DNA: TGTGCCAGCAGCCAAGATCCCGCAGGCGAGAATTCACCCCTCCACTTT.

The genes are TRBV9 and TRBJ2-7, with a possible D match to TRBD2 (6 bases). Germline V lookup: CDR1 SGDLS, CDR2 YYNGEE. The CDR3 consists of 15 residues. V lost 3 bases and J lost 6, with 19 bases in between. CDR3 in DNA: TGTGCCAGCAGCGCCACCGGGACTCCTACGATCGAGCAGTACTTC. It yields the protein CASSATGTPTIEQYF.

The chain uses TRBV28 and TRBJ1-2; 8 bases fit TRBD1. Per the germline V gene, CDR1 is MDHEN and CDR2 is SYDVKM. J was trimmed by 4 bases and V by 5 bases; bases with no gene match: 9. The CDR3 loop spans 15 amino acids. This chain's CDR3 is CASSRTGGRSYGYTF. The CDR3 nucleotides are TGTGCCAGCAGTCGAACAGGGGGGCGCAGCTATGGCTACACCTTC.

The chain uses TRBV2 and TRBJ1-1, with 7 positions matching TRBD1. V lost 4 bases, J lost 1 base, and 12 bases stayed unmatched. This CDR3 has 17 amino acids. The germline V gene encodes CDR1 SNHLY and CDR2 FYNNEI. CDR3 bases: TGTGCCAGCAGTGGAGCCGGGACAGCGCTTCGGAACACTGAAGCTTTCTTT. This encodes CASSGAGTALRNTEAFF.

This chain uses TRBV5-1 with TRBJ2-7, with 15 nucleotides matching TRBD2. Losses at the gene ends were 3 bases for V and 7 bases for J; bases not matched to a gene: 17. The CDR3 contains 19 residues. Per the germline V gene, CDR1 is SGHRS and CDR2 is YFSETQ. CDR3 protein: CASSSRTSGRAVGVGEQYF. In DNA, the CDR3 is TGCGCCAGCAGCTCCCGGACTAGCGGGAGGGCCGTGGGAGTCGGAGAGCAGTACTTC.

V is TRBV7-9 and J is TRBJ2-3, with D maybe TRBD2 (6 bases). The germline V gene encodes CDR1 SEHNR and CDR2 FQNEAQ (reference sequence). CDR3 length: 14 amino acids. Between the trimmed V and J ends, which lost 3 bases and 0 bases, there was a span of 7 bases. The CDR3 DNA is TGTGCCAGCAGCTTGAGCGGGAGCACAGATACGCAGTATTTT. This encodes CASSLSGSTDTQYF.

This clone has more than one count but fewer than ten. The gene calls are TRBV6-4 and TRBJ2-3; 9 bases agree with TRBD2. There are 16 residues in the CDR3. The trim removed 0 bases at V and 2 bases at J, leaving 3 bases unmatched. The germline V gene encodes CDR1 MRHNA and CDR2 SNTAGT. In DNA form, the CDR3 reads TGTGCCAGCAGTGACTCGTCTAGCGGGATCACAGATACGCAGTATTTT. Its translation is CASSDSSSGITDTQYF.

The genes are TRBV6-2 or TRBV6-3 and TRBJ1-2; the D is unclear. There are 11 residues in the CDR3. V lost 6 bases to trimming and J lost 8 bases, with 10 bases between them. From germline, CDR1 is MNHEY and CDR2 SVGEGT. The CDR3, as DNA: TGTGCCAGCAGCCCCCCCAGAGGCTACACCTTC. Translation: CASSPPRGYTF.